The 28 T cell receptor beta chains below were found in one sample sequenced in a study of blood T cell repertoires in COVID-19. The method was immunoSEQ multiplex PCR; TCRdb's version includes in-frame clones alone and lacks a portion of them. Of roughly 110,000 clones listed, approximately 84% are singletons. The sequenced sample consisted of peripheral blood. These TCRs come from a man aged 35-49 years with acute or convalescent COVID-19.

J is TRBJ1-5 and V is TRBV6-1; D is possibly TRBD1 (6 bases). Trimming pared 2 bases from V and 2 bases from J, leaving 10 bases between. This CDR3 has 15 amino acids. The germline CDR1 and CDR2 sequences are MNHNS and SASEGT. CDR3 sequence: CASSESWGRNQPQHF. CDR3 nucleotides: TGTGCCAGCAGTGAATCCTGGGGGCGCAATCAGCCCCAGCATTTT.

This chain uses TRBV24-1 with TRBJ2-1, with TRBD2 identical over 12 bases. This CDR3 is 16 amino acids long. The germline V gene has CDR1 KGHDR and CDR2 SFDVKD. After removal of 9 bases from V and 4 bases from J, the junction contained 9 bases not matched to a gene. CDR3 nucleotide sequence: TGTGCCACCGCCTCCAGACTAGCGGGAGTATACAATGAGCAGTTCTTC. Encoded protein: CATASRLAGVYNEQFF.

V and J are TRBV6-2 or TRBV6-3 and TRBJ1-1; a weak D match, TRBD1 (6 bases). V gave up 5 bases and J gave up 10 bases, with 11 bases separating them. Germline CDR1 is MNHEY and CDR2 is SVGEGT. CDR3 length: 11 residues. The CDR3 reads CASSRTGSAFF. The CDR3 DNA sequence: TGTGCCAGCAGTCGCACAGGGTCAGCTTTCTTT.

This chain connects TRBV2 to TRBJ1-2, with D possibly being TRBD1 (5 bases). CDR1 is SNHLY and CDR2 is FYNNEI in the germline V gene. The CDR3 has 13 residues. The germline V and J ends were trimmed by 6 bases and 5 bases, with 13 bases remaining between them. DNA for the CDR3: TGTGCCAGCAGATCGACAGTCGGATATGGCTACACCTTC. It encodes CASRSTVGYGYTF.

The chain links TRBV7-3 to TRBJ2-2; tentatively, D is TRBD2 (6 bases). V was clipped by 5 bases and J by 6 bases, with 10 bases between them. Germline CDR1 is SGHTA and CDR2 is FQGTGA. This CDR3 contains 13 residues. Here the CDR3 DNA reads TGTGCCAGCAGCCAAGGGACTGCCGGGGAGCTGTTTTTT. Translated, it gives CASSQGTAGELFF. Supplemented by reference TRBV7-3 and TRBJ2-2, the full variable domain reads GAGVSQTPSNKVTEKGKYVELRCDPISGHTALYWYRQSLGQGPEFLIYFQGTGAADDSGLPNDRFFAVRPEGSVSTLKIQRTERGDSAVYLCASSQGTAGELFFGEGSRLTVL.

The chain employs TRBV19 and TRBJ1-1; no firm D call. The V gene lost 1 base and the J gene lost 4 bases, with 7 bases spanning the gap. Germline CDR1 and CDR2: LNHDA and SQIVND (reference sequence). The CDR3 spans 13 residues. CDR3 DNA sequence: TGTGCCAGTAGTATAGGGGGAGGCACTGAAGCTTTCTTT. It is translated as CASSIGGGTEAFF.

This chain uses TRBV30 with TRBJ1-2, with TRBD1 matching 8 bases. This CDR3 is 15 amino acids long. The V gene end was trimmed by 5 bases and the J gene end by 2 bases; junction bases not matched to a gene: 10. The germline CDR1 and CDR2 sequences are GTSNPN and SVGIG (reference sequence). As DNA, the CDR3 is TGTGCCTGGGACCTCGGGACAGGCCGAAACTATGGCTACACCTTC. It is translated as CAWDLGTGRNYGYTF.

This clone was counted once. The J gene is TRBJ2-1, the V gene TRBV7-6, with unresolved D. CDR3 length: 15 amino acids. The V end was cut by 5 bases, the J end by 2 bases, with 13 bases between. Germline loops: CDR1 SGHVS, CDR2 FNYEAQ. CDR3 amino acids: CASSPFMAAYNEQFF. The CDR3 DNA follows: TGTGCCAGCAGCCCCTTTATGGCGGCCTACAATGAGCAGTTCTTC. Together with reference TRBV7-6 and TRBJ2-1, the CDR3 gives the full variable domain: GAGVSQSPRYKVTKRGQDVALRCDPISGHVSLYWYRQALGQGPEFLTYFNYEAQQDKSGLPNDRFSAERPEGSISTLTIQRTEQRDSAMYRCASSPFMAAYNEQFFGPGTRLTVL.

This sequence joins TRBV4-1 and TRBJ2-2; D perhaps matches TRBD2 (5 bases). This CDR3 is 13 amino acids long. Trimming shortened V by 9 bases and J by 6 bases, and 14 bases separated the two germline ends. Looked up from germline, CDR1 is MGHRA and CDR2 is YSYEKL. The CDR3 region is CARPRELPGELFF. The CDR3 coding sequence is TGCGCCAGACCCCGGGAACTCCCCGGGGAGCTGTTTTTT.

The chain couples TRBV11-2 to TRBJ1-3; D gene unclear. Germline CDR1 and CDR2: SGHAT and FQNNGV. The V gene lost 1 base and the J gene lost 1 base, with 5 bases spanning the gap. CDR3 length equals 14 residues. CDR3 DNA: TGTGCCAGCAGCTTAGCCCTATCTGGAAACACCATATATTTT. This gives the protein CASSLALSGNTIYF.

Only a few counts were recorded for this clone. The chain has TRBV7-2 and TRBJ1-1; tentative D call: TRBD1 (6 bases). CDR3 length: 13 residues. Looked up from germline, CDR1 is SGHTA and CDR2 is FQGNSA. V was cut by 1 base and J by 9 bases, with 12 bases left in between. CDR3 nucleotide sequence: TGTGCCAGCAGCTTAGAGACAGGTAGTCAAGCTTTCTTT. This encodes CASSLETGSQAFF.

The CDR3 protein is CASKNRVGKNIQYF. For the CDR3, the DNA is TGTGCCAGTAAGAACAGGGTCGGCAAAAACATTCAGTACTTC. This chain links TRBV6-5 with TRBJ2-4; tentative D call: TRBD1 (6 bases). This CDR3 comprises 14 residues. V gave up 9 bases and J gave up 3 bases, with 15 bases separating them. CDR1 MNHEY and CDR2 SVGAGI come from the germline V gene.

CDR3 DNA sequence: TGTGCCAGCAGCTTGGCAGAATTTTATAGCAATCAGCCCCAGCATTTT. Translation: CASSLAEFYSNQPQHF. The rearrangement joins TRBV5-5 to TRBJ1-5, with D unclear. V lost 0 bases, J lost 0 bases, and 10 bases lay in between. Germline-derived CDR1 and CDR2 are SGHKS and YYEKEE (reference sequence). The CDR3 sequence is 16 residues long.

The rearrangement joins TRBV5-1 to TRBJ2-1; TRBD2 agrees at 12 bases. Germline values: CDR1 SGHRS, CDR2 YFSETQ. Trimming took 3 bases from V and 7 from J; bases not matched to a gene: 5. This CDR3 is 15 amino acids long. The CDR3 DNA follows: TGCGCCAGCAGCTGGACTAGCGGGATAGGGAATGAGCAGTTCTTC. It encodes CASSWTSGIGNEQFF.

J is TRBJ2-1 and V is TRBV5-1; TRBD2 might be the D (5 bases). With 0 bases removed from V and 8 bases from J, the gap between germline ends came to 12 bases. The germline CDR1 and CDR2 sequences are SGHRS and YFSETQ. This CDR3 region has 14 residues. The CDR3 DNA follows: TGCGCCAGCAGCTTGGTGGGGAGTAGAGATGAGCAGTTCTTC. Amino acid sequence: CASSLVGSRDEQFF.

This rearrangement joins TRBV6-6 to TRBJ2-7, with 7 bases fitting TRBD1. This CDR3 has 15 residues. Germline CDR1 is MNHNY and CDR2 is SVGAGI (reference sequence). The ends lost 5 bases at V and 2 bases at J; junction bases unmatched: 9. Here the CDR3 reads CASSVQGQGAYEQYF. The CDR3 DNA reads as TGTGCCAGCAGTGTTCAGGGCCAGGGGGCCTACGAGCAGTACTTC.

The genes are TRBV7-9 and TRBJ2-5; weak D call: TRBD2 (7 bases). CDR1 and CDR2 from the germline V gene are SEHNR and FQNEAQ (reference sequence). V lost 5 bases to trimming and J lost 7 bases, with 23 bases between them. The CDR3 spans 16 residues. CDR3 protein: CASSGRLAGASSTQYF. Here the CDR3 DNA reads TGTGCCAGCAGCGGCCGATTGGCGGGGGCCTCTTCGACCCAGTACTTC.

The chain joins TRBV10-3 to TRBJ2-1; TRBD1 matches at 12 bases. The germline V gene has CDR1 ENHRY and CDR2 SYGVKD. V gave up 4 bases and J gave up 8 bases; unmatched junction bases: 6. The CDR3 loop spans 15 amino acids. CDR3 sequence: CAISGGQGAVDEQFF. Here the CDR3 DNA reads TGTGCCATCAGTGGGGGACAGGGGGCGGTGGATGAGCAGTTCTTC.

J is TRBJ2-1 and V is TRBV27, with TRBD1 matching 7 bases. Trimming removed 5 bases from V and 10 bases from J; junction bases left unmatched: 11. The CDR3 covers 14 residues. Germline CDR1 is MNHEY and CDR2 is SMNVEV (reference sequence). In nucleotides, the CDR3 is TGTGCCAGCAGTGTGGGACAGCCCGCCGAAGAGCAGTTCTTC. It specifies CASSVGQPAEEQFF.

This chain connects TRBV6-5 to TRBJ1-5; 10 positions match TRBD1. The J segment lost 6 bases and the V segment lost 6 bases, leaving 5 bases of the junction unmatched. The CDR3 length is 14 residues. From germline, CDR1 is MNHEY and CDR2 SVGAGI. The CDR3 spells CASRGTGAGQPQHF. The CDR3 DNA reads TGTGCCAGCAGAGGGACAGGGGCCGGTCAGCCCCAGCATTTT.

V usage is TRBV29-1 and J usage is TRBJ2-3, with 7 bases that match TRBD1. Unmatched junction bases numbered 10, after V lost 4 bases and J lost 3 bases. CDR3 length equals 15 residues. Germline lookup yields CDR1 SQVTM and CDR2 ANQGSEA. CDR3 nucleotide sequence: TGCAGCGTTGCGGTTCAACAGGGGACGACAGATACGCAGTATTTT. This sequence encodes CSVAVQQGTTDTQYF.

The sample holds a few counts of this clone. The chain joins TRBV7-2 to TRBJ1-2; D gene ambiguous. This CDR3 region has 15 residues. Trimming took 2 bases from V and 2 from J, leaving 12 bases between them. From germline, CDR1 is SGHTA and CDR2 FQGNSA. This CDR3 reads CASSLPNTINYGYTF. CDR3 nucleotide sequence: TGTGCCAGCAGCTTACCCAATACAATAAACTATGGCTACACCTTC. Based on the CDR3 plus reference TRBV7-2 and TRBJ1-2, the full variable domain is GAGVSQSPSNKVTEKGKDVELRCDPISGHTALYWYRQSLGQGLEFLIYFQGNSAPDKSGLPSDRFSAERTGGSVSTLTIQRTQQEDSAVYLCASSLPNTINYGYTFGSGTRLTVV.

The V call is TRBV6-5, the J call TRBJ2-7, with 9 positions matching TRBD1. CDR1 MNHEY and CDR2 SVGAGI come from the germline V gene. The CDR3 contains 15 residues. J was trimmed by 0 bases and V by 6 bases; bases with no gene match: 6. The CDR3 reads CASRAGTGLSYEQYF. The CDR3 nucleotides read TGTGCCAGCAGGGCCGGGACAGGGCTCTCCTACGAGCAGTACTTC.

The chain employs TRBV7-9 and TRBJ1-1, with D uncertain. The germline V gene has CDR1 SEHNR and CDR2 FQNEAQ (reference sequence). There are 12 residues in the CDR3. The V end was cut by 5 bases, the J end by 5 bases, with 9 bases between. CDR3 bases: TGTGCCAGCAGCGCCAGAGGGACTGAAGCTTTCTTT. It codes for CASSARGTEAFF.

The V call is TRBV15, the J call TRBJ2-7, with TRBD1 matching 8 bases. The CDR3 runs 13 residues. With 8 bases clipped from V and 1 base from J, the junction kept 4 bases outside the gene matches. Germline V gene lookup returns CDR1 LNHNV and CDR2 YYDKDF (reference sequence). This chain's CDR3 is CATGRQGSYEQYF. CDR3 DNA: TGTGCCACCGGGCGACAGGGGTCCTACGAGCAGTACTTC.

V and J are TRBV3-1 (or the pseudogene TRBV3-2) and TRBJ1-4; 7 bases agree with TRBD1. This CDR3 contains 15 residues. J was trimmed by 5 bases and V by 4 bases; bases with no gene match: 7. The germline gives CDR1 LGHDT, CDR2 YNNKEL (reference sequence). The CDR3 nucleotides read TGTGCCAGCAGCCTTTCCGGGACAGCGAATGAAAAACTGTTTTTT. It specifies CASSLSGTANEKLFF.

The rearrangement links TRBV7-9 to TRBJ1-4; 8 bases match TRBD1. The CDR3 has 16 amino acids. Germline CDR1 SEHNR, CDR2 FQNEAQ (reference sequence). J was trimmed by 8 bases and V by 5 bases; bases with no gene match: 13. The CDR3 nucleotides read TGTGCCAGCAGCCCCAGGGGAGGACAGGGCGCGGAAAAACTGTTTTTT. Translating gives CASSPRGGQGAEKLFF.

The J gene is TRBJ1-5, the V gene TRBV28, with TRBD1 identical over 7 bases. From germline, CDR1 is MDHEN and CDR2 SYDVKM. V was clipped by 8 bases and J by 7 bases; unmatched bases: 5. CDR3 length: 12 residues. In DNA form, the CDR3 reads TGTGCCAGCTTCACAGGGGTCCAGCCCCAGCATTTT. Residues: CASFTGVQPQHF.